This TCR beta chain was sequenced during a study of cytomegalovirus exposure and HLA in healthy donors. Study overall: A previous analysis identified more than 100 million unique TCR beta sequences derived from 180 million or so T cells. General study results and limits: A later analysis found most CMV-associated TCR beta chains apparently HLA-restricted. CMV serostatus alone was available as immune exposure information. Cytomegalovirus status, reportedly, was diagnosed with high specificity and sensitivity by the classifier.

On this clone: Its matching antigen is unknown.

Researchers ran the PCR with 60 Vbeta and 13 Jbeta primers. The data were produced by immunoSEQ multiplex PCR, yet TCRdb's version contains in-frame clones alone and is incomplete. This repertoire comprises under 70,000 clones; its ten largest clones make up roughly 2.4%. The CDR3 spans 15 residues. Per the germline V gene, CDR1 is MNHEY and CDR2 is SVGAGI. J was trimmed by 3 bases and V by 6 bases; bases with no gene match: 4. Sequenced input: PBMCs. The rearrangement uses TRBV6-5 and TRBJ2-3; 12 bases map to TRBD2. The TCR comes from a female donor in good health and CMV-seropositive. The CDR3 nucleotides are TGTGCCAGCAGACAGACTAGCGGGGGTACAGATACGCAGTATTTT. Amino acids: CASRQTSGGTDTQYF.